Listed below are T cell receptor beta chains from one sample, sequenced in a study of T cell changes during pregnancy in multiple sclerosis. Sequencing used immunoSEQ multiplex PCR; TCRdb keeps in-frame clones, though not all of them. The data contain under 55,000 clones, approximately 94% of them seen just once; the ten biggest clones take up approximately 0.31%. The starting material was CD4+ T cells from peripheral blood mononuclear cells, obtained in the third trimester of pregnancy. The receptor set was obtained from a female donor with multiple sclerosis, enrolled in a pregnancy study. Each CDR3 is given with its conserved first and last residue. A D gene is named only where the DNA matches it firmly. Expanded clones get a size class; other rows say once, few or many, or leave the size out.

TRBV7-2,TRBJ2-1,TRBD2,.,CASSWGLAGQEQFF,TGTGCCAGCAGCTGGGGACTAGCGGGTCAAGAGCAGTTCTTC
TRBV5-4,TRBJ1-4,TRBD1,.,CASSRTGGHEKLFF,TGTGCCAGCAGCCGCACAGGGGGACATGAAAAACTGTTTTTT
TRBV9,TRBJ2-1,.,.,CASSVGGLEGNEQFF,TGTGCCAGCAGCGTAGGGGGGCTTGAGGGCAATGAGCAGTTCTTC
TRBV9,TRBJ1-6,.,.,CASKDHGQNNSPLHF,TGTGCCAGCAAGGATCACGGACAAAATAATTCACCCCTCCACTTT
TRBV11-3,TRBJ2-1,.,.,CASSLGSRVIPYNEQFF,TGTGCCAGCAGCTTAGGATCTAGAGTTATACCCTACAATGAGCAGTTCTTC
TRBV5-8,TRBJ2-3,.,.,CASSLVPSRSTQYF,TGTGCCAGCAGCTTGGTGCCTAGCCGGAGTACGCAGTATTTT
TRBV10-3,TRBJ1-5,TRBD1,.,CAISEFGTDNQPQHF,TGTGCCATCAGTGAGTTTGGGACAGACAATCAGCCCCAGCATTTT
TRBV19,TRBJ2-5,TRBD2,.,CASKGEGRETQYF,TGTGCCAGCAAAGGGGAGGGGAGAGAGACCCAGTACTTC
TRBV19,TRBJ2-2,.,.,CASRQAGTGELFF,TGTGCCAGTAGGCAAGCGGGCACCGGGGAGCTGTTTTTT
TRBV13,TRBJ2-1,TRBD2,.,CASSNEGLAGVGNEQFF,TGTGCCAGCAGTAACGAGGGATTAGCGGGAGTTGGGAATGAGCAGTTCTTC
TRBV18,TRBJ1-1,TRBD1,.,CASSPRSTGGPTEAFF,TGTGCCAGCTCACCACGTTCCACAGGGGGCCCCACTGAAGCTTTCTTT
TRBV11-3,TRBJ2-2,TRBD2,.,CASSLEAGVAGELFF,TGTGCCAGCAGCTTAGAAGCGGGGGTGGCCGGGGAGCTGTTTTTT
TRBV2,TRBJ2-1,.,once,CASSEDRHNEQFF,TGTGCCAGCAGTGAGGACAGACACAATGAGCAGTTCTTC
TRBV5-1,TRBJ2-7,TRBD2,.,CASSFSGASYEQYF,TGCGCCAGCAGCTTTAGCGGGGCCTCCTACGAGCAGTACTTC
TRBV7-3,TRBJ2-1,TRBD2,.,CASSSLAGDYNEQFF,TGTGCCAGCAGCTCACTAGCGGGAGACTACAATGAGCAGTTCTTC
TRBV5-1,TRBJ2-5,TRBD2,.,CASRRTSGIETQYF,TGCGCCAGCAGACGGACTAGCGGGATAGAGACCCAGTACTTC